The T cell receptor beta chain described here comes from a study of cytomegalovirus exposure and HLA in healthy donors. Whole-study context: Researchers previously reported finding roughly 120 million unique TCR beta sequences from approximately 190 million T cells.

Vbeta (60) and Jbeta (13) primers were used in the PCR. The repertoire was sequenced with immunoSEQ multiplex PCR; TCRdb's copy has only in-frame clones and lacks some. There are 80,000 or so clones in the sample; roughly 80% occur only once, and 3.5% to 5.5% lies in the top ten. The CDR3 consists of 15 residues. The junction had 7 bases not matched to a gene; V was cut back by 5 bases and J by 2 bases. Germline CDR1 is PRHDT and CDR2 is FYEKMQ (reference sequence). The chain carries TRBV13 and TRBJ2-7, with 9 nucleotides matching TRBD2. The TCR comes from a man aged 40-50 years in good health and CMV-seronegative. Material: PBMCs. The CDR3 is CASSPRAGGTYEQYF. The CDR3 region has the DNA TGTGCCAGCAGCCCGCGAGCGGGAGGCACCTACGAGCAGTACTTC.